Only a few counts were recorded for the clone carrying this T cell receptor (beta chain). Trimming took 4 bases from V and 0 from J; bases not matched to a gene: 0. The germline V gene has CDR1 SQVTM and CDR2 ANQGSEA. The CDR3 extends over 14 amino acids. This sample stems from a study of T-cell memory formation after mild COVID-19. Looking at the study overall: TCR clusters showed largely donor specificity.

Barcoded TCR alpha and TCR beta cDNA libraries with UMIs came from 5'RACE using constant-segment primers. TCRdb re-called the 5' RACE reads with MiXCR, one entry per CDR3 protein. The sample comprises hundreds of thousands of distinct CDR3 sequences, under 30% of which are singletons, and roughly 13% rests with the top ten. The chain has TRBV29-1 and TRBJ2-2, with TRBD1 matching 9 bases. The sequence was obtained from an adult woman who had mild COVID-19 (a few samples of this study predate the infection). Cell type and time point are not known. Sequencing used PBMCs or a T cell subset sorted from them (not recorded which). The CDR3 sequence: CSVGTGANTGELFF. In nucleotides, the CDR3 is TGCAGCGTTGGGACAGGGGCGAACACCGGGGAGCTGTTTTTT.